The 32 T cell receptor beta chains reported below all come from one sample, sequenced in a study of CD8 T cells in ankylosing spondylitis (dated by TCRdb to 2016 to 2017). Library generation was performed with 5' RACE. Sequenced on an Illumina HiSeq 2500. TCRdb redid the processing of the public reads, applying fastp at Q25 and MiXCR, and retained in-frame beta chains. Rows are combined by CDR3 protein, so each entry shows the most common genes and DNA. A total of around 150,000 distinct CDR3 sequences appear in this sample, roughly 44% of them only once. Together, the top ten hold 12% to 15% of the sample. The specimen sequenced was synovial fluid, either unsorted or a sorted T cell fraction (not recorded which). The receptors were sampled from a male donor with ankylosing spondylitis.

This sequence joins TRBV24-1 and TRBJ2-4; possibly TRBD1 or TRBD2 for D (5 bases each). The germline V and J ends were trimmed by 5 bases and 8 bases, with 18 bases remaining between them. Per the germline V gene, CDR1 is KGHDR and CDR2 is SFDVKD. This CDR3 is 15 amino acids long. The CDR3 is CATSALDDRGDIQYF. CDR3 bases: TGTGCCACCAGTGCCCTAGATGACAGAGGGGACATTCAGTACTTC.

This clonotype has just a few counts. The chain uses TRBV10-1 and TRBJ1-1; D uncertain. The germline CDR1 and CDR2 sequences are WNHNN and SYGVQD (reference sequence). V was cut by 3 bases and J by 1 base, with 12 bases left in between. The length of the CDR3 is 15 residues. The CDR3 DNA reads TGCGCCAGCAGTGATGGAACAATTGGGAACACTGAAGCTTTCTTT. This gives the protein CASSDGTIGNTEAFF.

The CDR3 loop is CSVEGTIPLAYNEQFF. The CDR3 bases are TGCAGCGTTGAGGGGACTATCCCCTTGGCCTACAATGAGCAGTTCTTC. V is TRBV29-1 and J is TRBJ2-1; TRBD2 matches at 7 bases. The CDR3 is 16 amino acids. Germline assignment: CDR1 SQVTM and CDR2 ANQGSEA. V trimming: 3 bases; J trimming: 2 bases; junction bases outside the gene matches: 10.

This clonotype was counted between two and nine times. This chain joins TRBV7-9 and TRBJ1-5; no definite D call. This CDR3 is 13 amino acids long. In germline, CDR1 is SEHNR, CDR2 FQNEAQ (reference sequence). With 4 bases removed from V and 4 bases from J, the gap between germline ends came to 8 bases. The CDR3 reads CASSSDGNQPQHF. In DNA form, the CDR3 reads TGTGCCAGCAGCTCCGATGGGAATCAGCCCCAGCATTTT.

Only a few counts were recorded for this clonotype. This sequence joins TRBV28 and TRBJ2-1, with D unresolved. The germline gives CDR1 MDHEN, CDR2 SYDVKM. This CDR3 has 15 amino acids. Trimming removed 6 bases from V and 7 bases from J, with 19 bases in between. CDR3 sequence: CASSSPTGPRNEQFF. The CDR3 DNA follows: TGTGCCAGCAGCTCCCCTACCGGTCCCCGGAATGAGCAGTTCTTC.

This clonotype occurred a few times. The rearrangement links TRBV5-1 to TRBJ2-1; 9 bases map to TRBD1. The junction had 6 bases not matched to a gene; V was cut back by 3 bases and J by 8 bases. This CDR3 has 14 residues. Germline lookup yields CDR1 SGHRS and CDR2 YFSETQ. This chain's CDR3 is CASSYGQGQDEQFF. The CDR3 coding sequence is TGCGCCAGCAGCTACGGACAGGGGCAAGATGAGCAGTTCTTC. Complete variable domain (other parts from reference TRBV5-1 and TRBJ2-1): KAGVTQTPRYLIKTRGQQVTLSCSPISGHRSVSWYQQTPGQGLQFLFEYFSETQRNKGNFPGRFSGRQFSNSRSEMNVSTLELGDSALYLCASSYGQGQDEQFFGPGTRLTVL.

The rearrangement joins TRBV7-9 to TRBJ2-5; possible D gene TRBD2, 5 bases. Germline assignment: CDR1 SEHNR and CDR2 FQNEAQ (reference sequence). V shed 5 bases and J shed 2 bases, with 15 bases lying between them. The CDR3 totals 15 residues. The CDR3, as DNA: TGTGCCAGCAGCCCGGAGGATCTCACGCAAGAGACCCAGTACTTC. Translation: CASSPEDLTQETQYF.

The rearrangement links TRBV18 to TRBJ1-2; 11 bases match TRBD1. This CDR3 spans 15 amino acids. V lost 6 bases to trimming and J lost 4 bases; unmatched junction nucleotides: 7. CDR1 KGHSH and CDR2 LQKENI come from the germline V gene. The CDR3: CASSQYGTGGYGYTF. CDR3 sequence (DNA): TGTGCCAGCTCCCAATATGGGACAGGGGGCTATGGCTACACCTTC.

This clonotype was counted ten times or more. In DNA form, the CDR3 reads TGTGCCAGCAGCTTAGCGCTGGACGGTGAAGCTTTCTTT. It translates to CASSLALDGEAFF. The V gene is TRBV7-9, the J gene TRBJ1-1, with D hard to call. The CDR3 spans 13 residues. V was shortened by 0 bases and J by 7 bases, with 9 bases between the two germline ends. CDR1 is SEHNR, CDR2 FQNEAQ, per germline (reference sequence).

This clonotype was seen a few times. J is TRBJ1-4 and V is TRBV5-1, with unresolved D. The CDR3 extends over 14 amino acids. Per the germline V gene, CDR1 is SGHRS and CDR2 is YFSETQ. The germline V and J ends were trimmed by 2 bases and 8 bases, with 13 bases remaining between them. This CDR3 reads CASSFRLRGEKLFF. CDR3 coding DNA: TGCGCCAGCAGCTTTAGACTTCGCGGGGAAAAACTGTTTTTT.

This clonotype was counted only a few times. This sequence joins TRBV20-1 and TRBJ2-5; D uncertain. Germline loops: CDR1 DFQATT, CDR2 SNEGSKA (reference sequence). V shed 0 bases and J shed 5 bases, with 16 bases lying between them. There are 15 residues in the CDR3. The CDR3 is CSARDYGFSWETQYF. The CDR3 nucleotides read TGCAGTGCTAGAGATTATGGGTTCAGTTGGGAGACCCAGTACTTC.

J is TRBJ2-4 and V is TRBV6-1, with D tentatively TRBD1 or TRBD2 (6 bases each). This CDR3 is built from 17 residues. In germline, CDR1 is MNHNS, CDR2 SASEGT. Trimming took off 7 bases at V and 1 base at J, with 20 bases between the two ends. Here the CDR3 reads CASTGGVQGKAKNIQYF. The DNA for the CDR3 is TGTGCCAGCACCGGAGGGGTCCAGGGGAAGGCCAAAAACATTCAGTACTTC.

The chain is built from TRBV11-1 and TRBJ2-1; D perhaps matches TRBD2 (5 bases). The length of the CDR3 is 16 residues. Germline V gives CDR1 SGHAT, CDR2 FQDESV (reference sequence). Trimming removed 5 bases from V and 2 bases from J, with 16 bases in between. DNA of the CDR3: TGTGCCAGCAGCCCCGGCCGAGGGCCACCCTACAATGAGCAGTTCTTC. Amino acid sequence: CASSPGRGPPYNEQFF.

This clonotype was picked up one time. The chain couples TRBV12-3 or TRBV12-4 to TRBJ1-1; no reliable D call. This CDR3 contains 15 residues. The germline V and J ends were trimmed by 3 bases and 1 base, with 12 bases remaining between them. The CDR3 protein is CASSFMEGGNTEAFF. CDR3 in DNA: TGTGCCAGCAGTTTCATGGAAGGAGGGAACACTGAAGCTTTCTTT.

The chain is built from TRBV5-4 and TRBJ2-1; unclear D gene. Trimming took off 2 bases at V and 2 bases at J, with 11 bases between the two ends. The CDR3 covers 15 residues. Germline values: CDR1 SGHNT, CDR2 YYREEE (reference sequence). This CDR3 reads CASSLSPWTYNEQFF. CDR3 in DNA: TGTGCCAGCAGCTTAAGCCCTTGGACCTACAATGAGCAGTTCTTC.

At least ten counts were recorded for this clonotype. The gene calls are TRBV13 and TRBJ1-3, with D possibly TRBD1 on 5 matching bases. Trimming removed 3 bases from V and 6 bases from J, with 15 bases in between. CDR1 is PRHDT and CDR2 is FYEKMQ in the germline V gene (reference sequence). The CDR3 is 15 amino acids. The CDR3 sequence is CASSFVGVGENTIYF. The CDR3 DNA sequence: TGTGCCAGCAGCTTCGTGGGGGTTGGGGAAAACACCATATATTTT.

In the case of this clonotype: A read error may produce the germline difference seen at one junction end. V is TRBV20-1 and J is TRBJ1-1; D ambiguous. The CDR3 covers 9 residues. The germline gives CDR1 DFQATT, CDR2 SNEGSKA (reference sequence). CDR3 protein: CSAREGFGF. CDR3 in DNA: TGCAGTGCTAGAGAAGGGTTTGGTTTT.

About this clonotype itself: Its ends do not fully match the called genes, so a read error is possible. The chain has TRBV20-1 and TRBJ2-7; D might be TRBD1 or TRBD2, each matching 6 bases. CDR1 is DFQATT, CDR2 SNEGSKA, per germline (reference sequence). CDR3 length: 13 residues. CDR3 sequence reads: CSARGDTDYEQYF. In DNA, the CDR3 is TGCAGCGCTAGGGGGGACACTGACTACGAGCAGTACTTC.

J is TRBJ2-3 and V is TRBV4-1; D is undetermined. Germline V gene sequence: CDR1 MGHRA, CDR2 YSYEKL. This CDR3 is built from 17 residues. V dropped 0 bases and J dropped 1 base, with 14 bases sitting between them. This chain's CDR3 is CASSQEDFFRGTDTQYF. The CDR3 coding sequence is TGCGCCAGCAGCCAAGAAGACTTCTTCCGAGGCACAGATACGCAGTATTTT.

In its sample, this clonotype was seen a few times. The chain couples TRBV4-3 to TRBJ1-2; maybe TRBD1 (5 bases). Between the trimmed V and J ends, which lost 0 bases and 3 bases, there was a span of 17 bases. Germline V gene sequence: CDR1 LGHNA, CDR2 YSLEER. This CDR3 region has 17 residues. The CDR3 region is CASSQDLPGTPYYGYTF. The CDR3 DNA follows: TGCGCCAGCAGCCAAGATCTCCCCGGGACCCCTTACTATGGCTACACCTTC.

This clonotype was picked up a small number of times. The chain is built from TRBV5-1 and TRBJ2-3; 9 positions match TRBD2. Germline assignment: CDR1 SGHRS and CDR2 YFSETQ. The CDR3 runs to 16 residues. V trimming: 0 bases; J trimming: 2 bases; junction bases outside the gene matches: 4. This CDR3 reads CASSLARLADTDTQYF. CDR3 coding DNA: TGCGCCAGCAGCTTGGCCAGACTAGCGGACACAGATACGCAGTATTTT. Complete variable domain (other parts from reference TRBV5-1 and TRBJ2-3): KAGVTQTPRYLIKTRGQQVTLSCSPISGHRSVSWYQQTPGQGLQFLFEYFSETQRNKGNFPGRFSGRQFSNSRSEMNVSTLELGDSALYLCASSLARLADTDTQYFGPGTRLTVL.

The chain joins TRBV12-3 or TRBV12-4 to TRBJ2-1; 11 bases map to TRBD2. The length of the CDR3 is 14 residues. After removal of 8 bases from V and 4 bases from J, the junction contained 4 bases not matched to a gene. DNA of the CDR3: TGTGCCAGCCGAGTAGCGGGGGGGTACAATGAGCAGTTCTTC. This encodes CASRVAGGYNEQFF.

The V call is TRBV10-3, the J call TRBJ1-6; 9 nucleotides match TRBD1. The CDR3 extends over 18 amino acids. Germline V gene sequence: CDR1 ENHRY, CDR2 SYGVKD. Trimming removed 6 bases from V and 1 base from J; junction bases left unmatched: 10. The CDR3: CAISQGQGLSSYNSPLHF. DNA for the CDR3: TGTGCCATCAGCCAGGGACAGGGACTATCGTCCTATAATTCACCCCTCCACTTT.

V is TRBV7-9 and J is TRBJ2-1, with 8 positions matching TRBD2. The CDR3 is 13 amino acids. V shed 5 bases, J shed 5 bases, and the junction held 2 bases outside the gene matches. The germline gives CDR1 SEHNR, CDR2 FQNEAQ (reference sequence). CDR3 nucleotides: TGTGCCAGCAGCGGACTAGCCGACAATGAGCAGTTCTTC. Translation gives CASSGLADNEQFF.

A few counts support this clonotype. This chain uses TRBV19 with TRBJ1-1; D remains unclear. V lost 5 bases to trimming and J lost 6 bases, with 13 bases between them. Germline CDR1 LNHDA, CDR2 SQIVND (reference sequence). The CDR3 runs 13 residues. In nucleotides, the CDR3 is TGTGCCAGTAGTTCAAGGAGTACCGCTGAAGCTTTCTTT. Protein product: CASSSRSTAEAFF.

The chain is built from TRBV5-1 and TRBJ1-6, with unresolved D. This CDR3 spans 14 amino acids. V lost 4 bases and J 3 bases, leaving 8 bases between the germline ends. The germline V gene has CDR1 SGHRS and CDR2 YFSETQ. The CDR3, as DNA: TGCGCCAGCAGCCTCGGTTACTATAATTCACCCCTCCACTTT. Its translation: CASSLGYYNSPLHF. The whole variable domain, remainder taken from reference TRBV5-1 and TRBJ1-6, is KAGVTQTPRYLIKTRGQQVTLSCSPISGHRSVSWYQQTPGQGLQFLFEYFSETQRNKGNFPGRFSGRQFSNSRSEMNVSTLELGDSALYLCASSLGYYNSPLHFGNGTRLTVT.

In DNA, the CDR3 is TGTGCCAGCAGCCCGACAGGAACATATGAAAAACTGTTTTTT. Translating gives CASSPTGTYEKLFF. The V gene is TRBV6-1, the J gene TRBJ1-4; D is perhaps TRBD1 (6 bases). V was pared by 6 bases and J by 6 bases, with 14 bases between. The CDR3 length is 14 residues. Germline loops: CDR1 MNHNS, CDR2 SASEGT.

This clonotype was observed a handful of times. The V and J genes are TRBV5-1 and TRBJ2-1; D is uncertain. Germline V gene sequence: CDR1 SGHRS, CDR2 YFSETQ. This CDR3 is built from 15 residues. The ends were cut back, 0 bases at V and 3 bases at J, with 10 bases in the middle. CDR3 loop: CASSLGQVLYNEQFF. Here the CDR3 DNA reads TGCGCCAGCAGCTTGGGCCAGGTTCTCTACAATGAGCAGTTCTTC. Variable domain in full (rest from reference TRBV5-1 and TRBJ2-1): KAGVTQTPRYLIKTRGQQVTLSCSPISGHRSVSWYQQTPGQGLQFLFEYFSETQRNKGNFPGRFSGRQFSNSRSEMNVSTLELGDSALYLCASSLGQVLYNEQFFGPGTRLTVL.

The chain recombines TRBV7-9 with TRBJ2-1; tentative D call: TRBD2 (5 bases). From germline, CDR1 is SEHNR and CDR2 FQNEAQ (reference sequence). Trimming cost V 3 bases and J 3 bases, with 12 bases left between them. This CDR3 is built from 15 residues. For the CDR3, the DNA is TGTGCCAGCAGCTTCGGGGAATCGATCTACAATGAGCAGTTCTTC. Its protein product is CASSFGESIYNEQFF.

The sample holds a few counts of this clonotype. This chain uses TRBV4-1 with TRBJ1-5; 9 nucleotides match TRBD1. The CDR3 length is 15 residues. Germline lookup yields CDR1 MGHRA and CDR2 YSYEKL. After removal of 1 base from V and 7 bases from J, the junction contained 5 bases not matched to a gene. The DNA of the CDR3 is TGCGCCAGCAGCCAAGTCTGGACAGGGGACCAGCCCCAGCATTTT. Translated, it gives CASSQVWTGDQPQHF.

The chain recombines TRBV5-1 with TRBJ2-1; TRBD1 aligns across 7 bases. There are 12 residues in the CDR3. From germline, CDR1 is SGHRS and CDR2 YFSETQ. The J segment lost 8 bases and the V segment lost 4 bases, leaving 3 bases of the junction unmatched. The CDR3 DNA follows: TGCGCCAGCAGCCCACAGGGGTATGAGCAGTTCTTC. Protein: CASSPQGYEQFF.

This clonotype has more than one count but fewer than ten. The rearrangement joins TRBV7-3 to TRBJ2-2; D not resolved. The germline V gene encodes CDR1 SGHTA and CDR2 FQGTGA. The CDR3 runs to 17 residues. The V and J ends lost 2 bases and 6 bases respectively, with 19 bases between them. The CDR3 DNA follows: TGTGCCAGCAGCTTATTCACGCCAAGTGAGATTCCCGGGGAGCTGTTTTTT. This codes for CASSLFTPSEIPGELFF.